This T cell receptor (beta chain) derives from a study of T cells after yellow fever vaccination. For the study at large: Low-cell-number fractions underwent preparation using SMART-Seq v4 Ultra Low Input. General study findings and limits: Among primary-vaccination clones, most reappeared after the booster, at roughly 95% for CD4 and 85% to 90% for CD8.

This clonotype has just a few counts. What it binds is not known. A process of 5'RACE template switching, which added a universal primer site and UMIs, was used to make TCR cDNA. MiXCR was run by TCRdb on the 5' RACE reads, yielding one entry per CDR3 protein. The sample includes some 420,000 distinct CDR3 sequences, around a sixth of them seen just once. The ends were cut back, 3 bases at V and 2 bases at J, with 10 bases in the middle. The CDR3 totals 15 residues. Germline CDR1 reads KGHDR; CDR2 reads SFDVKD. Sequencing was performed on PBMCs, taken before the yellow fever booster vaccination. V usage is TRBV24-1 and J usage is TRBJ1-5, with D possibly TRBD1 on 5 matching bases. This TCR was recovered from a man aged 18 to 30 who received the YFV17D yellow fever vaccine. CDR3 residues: CATSDVGPGNQPQHF. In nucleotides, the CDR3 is TGTGCCACCAGTGATGTGGGACCTGGCAATCAGCCCCAGCATTTT.